The 22 T cell receptor beta chains given below trace back to one sample, sequenced in a study of CD8 T cells in ankylosing spondylitis. One entry per CDR3 protein results from TCRdb running MiXCR on the 5' RACE reads. In the table there are 300,000 to 400,000 distinct CDR3 sequences, around 10% of which are singletons. Source material: blood, either unsorted or a sorted T cell fraction (not recorded which). The receptors were sampled from a female donor with ankylosing spondylitis or in good health (not recorded which).

The J gene is TRBJ2-6, the V gene TRBV18; perhaps TRBD2 as D (5 bases). This CDR3 spans 19 amino acids. Germline CDR1 and CDR2: KGHSH and LQKENI. The V end was cut by 2 bases, the J end by 0 bases, with 17 bases between. The DNA for the CDR3 is TGTGCCAGCTCACCATCCGGAGGCAGAGGCTACTCTGGGGCCAACGTCCTGACTTTC. As protein: CASSPSGGRGYSGANVLTF. Full variable domain (outside the CDR3, taken from reference TRBV18 and TRBJ2-6): NAGVMQNPRHLVRRRGQEARLRCSPMKGHSHVYWYRQLPEEGLKFMVYLQKENIIDESGMPKERFSAEFPKEGPSILRIQQVVRGDSAAYFCASSPSGGRGYSGANVLTFGAGSRLTVL.

This clonotype was detected many times. The V call is TRBV10-2, the J call TRBJ1-2; D is unresolved. Deletions cut 2 bases from V and 8 bases from J, with 9 bases between. CDR3 length: 12 residues. Germline V CDR1 and CDR2: WSHSY, SAAADI. The CDR3 coding sequence is TGCGCCAGCAGTGAGGCGAGTGGAGGCTACACCTTC. Its translation is CASSEASGGYTF.

The chain is built from TRBV6-2 or TRBV6-3 and TRBJ1-1; D uncertain. The CDR3 spans 13 residues. The germline gives CDR1 MNHEY, CDR2 SVGEGT. V was cut by 4 bases and J by 6 bases, with 12 bases left in between. CDR3 in amino acids: CASSWSAPPEAFF. The CDR3 DNA sequence: TGTGCCAGCAGTTGGTCCGCCCCTCCTGAAGCTTTCTTT.

J is TRBJ2-1 and V is TRBV20-1, with TRBD2 identical over 10 bases. The V and J ends lost 3 bases and 0 bases, in that order; junction bases with no gene match: 11. The CDR3 consists of 18 residues. Per the germline V gene, CDR1 is DFQATT and CDR2 is SNEGSKA (reference sequence). The CDR3 nucleotides read TGCAGTGCTAGCAGCGGGAGGGCCCCCTCCAGCTCCTACAATGAGCAGTTCTTC. Its protein product is CSASSGRAPSSSYNEQFF.

The chain joins TRBV11-2 to TRBJ2-7; D possibly corresponds to TRBD1 (6 bases). The CDR3 contains 15 residues. With 6 bases removed from V and 5 bases from J, the gap between germline ends came to 20 bases. Germline lookup yields CDR1 SGHAT and CDR2 FQNNGV. CDR3 in amino acids: CASRPVQGYRDEQYF. DNA of the CDR3: TGTGCCAGCAGGCCCGTCCAGGGTTACAGGGACGAGCAGTACTTC.

This clonotype appeared many times. This sequence joins TRBV7-9 and TRBJ2-1; D not certain. The CDR3 covers 11 residues. Between the trimmed V and J ends, which lost 1 base and 9 bases, there was a span of 4 bases. Germline V gene sequence: CDR1 SEHNR, CDR2 FQNEAQ (reference sequence). This chain's CDR3 is CASSLVSEQFF. The DNA for the CDR3 is TGTGCCAGCAGCTTAGTTAGTGAGCAGTTCTTC.

This clonotype is a singleton in its sample. A much larger clone is a single base away; this may be a read error. This chain connects TRBV5-1 to TRBJ1-2; 8 nucleotides line up with TRBD1. Germline CDR1 reads SGHRS; CDR2 reads YFSETQ. The CDR3 covers 18 residues. This chain's CDR3 is CASSLSTGQGSGNYGDTF. Here the CDR3 DNA reads TGCGCCAGCAGCTTGTCCACCGGACAGGGATCCGGTAACTATGGCGACACCTTC.

This clonotype was seen many times. The chain couples TRBV28 to TRBJ2-7; D is perhaps TRBD1 (6 bases). This CDR3 comprises 12 residues. V was trimmed by 2 bases and J by 6 bases, leaving 8 bases between them. CDR1 is MDHEN and CDR2 is SYDVKM in the germline V gene. The CDR3 sequence is CASSLPGAEQYF. DNA of the CDR3: TGTGCCAGCAGTTTACCAGGGGCCGAGCAGTACTTC.

This clonotype was seen repeatedly, ten times or more. The chain recombines TRBV7-9 with TRBJ1-6; D remains ambiguous. V was trimmed by 5 bases and J by 7 bases, leaving 9 bases between them. The V gene's germline CDR1 is SEHNR and CDR2 FQNEAQ (reference sequence). This CDR3 contains 13 residues. The CDR3 nucleotides read TGTGCCAGCAGCGACGGAGGGAATTCACCCCTCCACTTT. Amino acids: CASSDGGNSPLHF.

This clonotype came up a few times. The rearrangement joins TRBV20-1 to TRBJ2-5; TRBD2 matches 7 bases. Germline V CDR1 and CDR2: DFQATT, SNEGSKA (reference sequence). The CDR3 extends over 15 amino acids. V dropped 1 base and J dropped 3; count of bases not matched to a gene: 8. This CDR3 is CSARVPGLYKETQYF. CDR3 coding DNA: TGCAGTGCTAGAGTGCCGGGACTATACAAAGAGACCCAGTACTTC.

This clonotype has at least ten counts. The chain carries TRBV5-1 and TRBJ2-7; D not certain. The ends were cut back, 0 bases at V and 4 bases at J, with 11 bases in the middle. The CDR3 loop spans 14 amino acids. Germline V gene lookup returns CDR1 SGHRS and CDR2 YFSETQ. CDR3 in amino acids: CASSLGRRNYEQYF. CDR3 in DNA: TGCGCCAGCAGCTTGGGACGGAGAAATTACGAGCAGTACTTC.

The chain uses TRBV4-3 and TRBJ2-2, with 9 bases aligning to TRBD2. CDR1 is LGHNA and CDR2 is YSLEER in the germline V gene. The CDR3 runs 16 residues. V shed 1 base, J shed 4 bases, and the junction held 4 bases outside the gene matches. CDR3 sequence (DNA): TGCGCCAGCAGCCAAGTAGCGGGAGCGGCCACCGGGGAGCTGTTTTTT. Translating gives CASSQVAGAATGELFF.

This clonotype was detected many times. This rearrangement joins TRBV6-2 or TRBV6-3 to TRBJ2-7; the D gene is possibly TRBD2 (5 bases). Per germline, CDR1 MNHEY and CDR2 SVGEGT. This CDR3 comprises 13 residues. V was cut by 8 bases and J by 2 bases, with 13 bases left in between. The chain's CDR3 is CASSLAPAYEQYF. For the CDR3, the DNA is TGTGCCAGCTCCCTAGCACCTGCCTACGAGCAGTACTTC.

This clonotype came up many times. This sequence joins TRBV3-1 and TRBJ2-5; TRBD2 matches 12 bases. This CDR3 spans 16 amino acids. Trimming at V came to 1 base and at J to 1 base, leaving 1 base not matched to a gene. The germline gives CDR1 LGHDT, CDR2 YNNKEL (reference sequence). The CDR3 sequence is CASSQGTSGAQETQYF. Written as DNA, the CDR3 is TGTGCCAGCAGCCAAGGGACTAGCGGGGCCCAAGAGACCCAGTACTTC.

This clonotype showed up many times. J is TRBJ2-7 and V is TRBV20-1; no reliable D call. The CDR3 extends over 14 amino acids. Germline loops: CDR1 DFQATT, CDR2 SNEGSKA (reference sequence). CDR3 nucleotides: TGCAGCCCACGCCTTCAGAAGCCAACCTACGAGCAGTACTTC. It specifies CSPRLQKPTYEQYF.

The chain recombines TRBV5-1 with TRBJ2-1; 11 nucleotides match TRBD2. Trimming took 2 bases from V and 8 from J; bases not matched to a gene: 6. The CDR3 totals 15 residues. The germline gives CDR1 SGHRS, CDR2 YFSETQ. In DNA, the CDR3 is TGCGCCAGCAGCTTCGATAGCGGGAGGGCATATGAGCAGTTCTTC. Amino acids: CASSFDSGRAYEQFF.

The CDR3 loop is CASSSHRGLRAFF. In DNA, the CDR3 is TGTGCCAGCAGTTCCCACAGGGGGCTGCGGGCTTTCTTT. The chain joins TRBV27 to TRBJ1-1; 9 bases map to TRBD1. Trimming removed 4 bases from V and 11 bases from J; junction bases left unmatched: 8. The germline V gene encodes CDR1 MNHEY and CDR2 SMNVEV (reference sequence). The CDR3 is 13 residues long.

The chain combines TRBV7-6 with TRBJ1-4; D is undetermined. Trimming removed 5 bases at V and 8 bases at J, with 12 bases between. This CDR3 region has 13 residues. Germline CDR1 and CDR2: SGHVS and FNYEAQ. The CDR3 DNA reads as TGTGCCAGCAGCCCCCGGGAGGACGAAAAACTGTTTTTT. It yields the protein CASSPREDEKLFF. Variable domain in full (rest from reference TRBV7-6 and TRBJ1-4): GAGVSQSPRYKVTKRGQDVALRCDPISGHVSLYWYRQALGQGPEFLTYFNYEAQQDKSGLPNDRFSAERPEGSISTLTIQRTEQRDSAMYRCASSPREDEKLFFGSGTQLSVL.

This clonotype was recorded a few times. The V call is TRBV5-1, the J call TRBJ2-7; D not certain. V lost 4 bases and J lost 0, with 14 bases in between. Germline CDR1 SGHRS, CDR2 YFSETQ. The CDR3 totals 15 residues. The CDR3 DNA follows: TGCGCCAGCAGCGCGGACCCAGGAAGCTCCTACGAGCAGTACTTC. It is translated as CASSADPGSSYEQYF.

The rearrangement joins TRBV12-3 or TRBV12-4 to TRBJ2-7; TRBD2 matches at 8 bases. V shed 3 bases, J shed 4 bases, and the junction held 17 bases outside the gene matches. This CDR3 has 18 amino acids. The CDR3 region has the DNA TGTGCCAGCAGTTTTTTGTTCGGGAGGGCAGGAAAACAATACGAGCAGTACTTC. Amino acid sequence: CASSFLFGRAGKQYEQYF.

This clonotype came up many times. This chain joins TRBV20-1 and TRBJ2-3; the D gene is possibly TRBD2 (6 bases). The CDR3 has 14 residues. Trimming stripped 0 bases from V and 4 bases from J, with 11 bases between. The germline gives CDR1 DFQATT, CDR2 SNEGSKA (reference sequence). Here the CDR3 reads CSARDGGVSDTQYF. In nucleotides, the CDR3 is TGCAGTGCTAGAGATGGAGGGGTCTCAGATACGCAGTATTTT.

This sequence joins TRBV27 and TRBJ2-7; TRBD1 matches at 9 bases. The germline CDR1 and CDR2 sequences are MNHEY and SMNVEV (reference sequence). The CDR3 contains 15 residues. Losses at the gene ends were 4 bases for V and 5 bases for J; bases not matched to a gene: 9. CDR3 bases: TGTGCCAGCAGTTCTCCCATGGACAGGGGCAACGAGCAGTACTTC. Translation gives CASSSPMDRGNEQYF.